The clone carrying this T cell receptor (beta chain) was counted once. One end of the junction fails to match germline, which may point to a read error. The CDR3 length is 17 residues. Germline V gene lookup returns CDR1 DFQATT and CDR2 SNEGSKA (reference sequence). The data belong to a study of T-cell reconstitution after alpha-beta-depleted transplantation in children. Using unique molecular identifiers, the investigators prepared the TCRbeta library. TCRdb independently ran MiXCR on the PCR reads; one entry per CDR3 protein. Here the sample spans around 410,000 distinct CDR3 sequences, approximately 10% being singletons.

The sequence came from a human donor who donated a stem cell graft to a child with acute myeloid leukemia. The material sequenced was PBMCs from the stem cell graft donor, taken from the stem cell graft. The chain combines TRBV20-1 with TRBJ2-4; 10 bases agree with TRBD2. Here the CDR3 DNA reads TGCAGTGCTAGATTAGCGGGGGGTCCCTTAGCCAAAAACAGTCAGTACTTC. It translates to CSARLAGGPLAKNSQYF.